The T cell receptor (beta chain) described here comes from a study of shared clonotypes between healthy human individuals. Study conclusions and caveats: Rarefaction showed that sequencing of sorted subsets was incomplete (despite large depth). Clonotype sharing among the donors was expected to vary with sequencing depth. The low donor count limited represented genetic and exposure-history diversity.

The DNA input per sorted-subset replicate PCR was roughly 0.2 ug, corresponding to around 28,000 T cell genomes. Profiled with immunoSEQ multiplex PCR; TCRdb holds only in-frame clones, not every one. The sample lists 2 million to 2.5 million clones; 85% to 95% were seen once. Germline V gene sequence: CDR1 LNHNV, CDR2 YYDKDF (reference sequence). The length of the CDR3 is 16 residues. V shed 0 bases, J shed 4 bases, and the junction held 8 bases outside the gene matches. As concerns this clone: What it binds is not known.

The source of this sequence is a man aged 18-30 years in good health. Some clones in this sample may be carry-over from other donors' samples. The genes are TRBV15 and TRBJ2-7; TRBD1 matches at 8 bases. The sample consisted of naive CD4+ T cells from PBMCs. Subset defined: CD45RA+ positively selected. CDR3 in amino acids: CATSRDELGDRYEQYF. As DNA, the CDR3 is TGTGCCACCAGCAGAGATGAGTTAGGGGACAGGTACGAGCAGTACTTC. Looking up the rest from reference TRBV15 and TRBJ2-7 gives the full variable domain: DAMVIQNPRYQVTQFGKPVTLSCSQTLNHNVMYWYQQKSSQAPKLLFHYYDKDFNNEADTPDNFQSRRPNTSFCFLDIRSPGLGDTAMYLCATSRDELGDRYEQYFGPGTRLTVT.